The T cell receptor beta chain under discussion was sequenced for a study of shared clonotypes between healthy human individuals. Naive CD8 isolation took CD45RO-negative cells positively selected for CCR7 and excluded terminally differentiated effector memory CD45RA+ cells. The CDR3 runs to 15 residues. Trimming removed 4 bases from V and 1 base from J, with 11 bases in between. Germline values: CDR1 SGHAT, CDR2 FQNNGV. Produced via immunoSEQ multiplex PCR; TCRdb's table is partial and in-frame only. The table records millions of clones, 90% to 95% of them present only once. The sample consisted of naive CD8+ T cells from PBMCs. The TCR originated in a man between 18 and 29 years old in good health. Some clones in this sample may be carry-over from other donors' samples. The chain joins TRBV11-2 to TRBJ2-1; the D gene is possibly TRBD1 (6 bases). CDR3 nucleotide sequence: TGTGCCAGCAGCTCGTGGACAGCTTCCTACAATGAGCAGTTCTTC. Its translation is CASSSWTASYNEQFF.